This passage covers 2 T cell receptor beta chains from one sample sequenced in a study of blood T cell repertoires in COVID-19. The repertoire was sequenced with immunoSEQ multiplex PCR; TCRdb's copy has only in-frame clones and lacks some. This table has about 240,000 clones, around 83% appearing once. The sequenced sample was peripheral blood. All receptors come from a man aged 25-40 years who had recovered from COVID-19.

The chain is built from TRBV10-3 and TRBJ1-2; 10 bases match TRBD1. The CDR3 contains 13 residues. Germline V gives CDR1 ENHRY, CDR2 SYGVKD. J lost 8 bases, V lost 5 bases, and 5 bases had no gene match. The CDR3 here is CAISSGQGHGYTF. The CDR3 DNA reads TGTGCCATCAGTTCGGGACAGGGGCACGGCTACACCTTC.

V is TRBV28 and J is TRBJ2-7; D is possibly TRBD1 (6 bases). Trimming stripped 5 bases from V and 4 bases from J, with 15 bases between. The CDR3 sequence is 14 residues long. The V gene's germline CDR1 is MDHEN and CDR2 SYDVKM. DNA for the CDR3: TGTGCCAGCAGTATAGGGGGTGCGCGGTACGAGCAGTACTTC. It encodes CASSIGGARYEQYF. The entire variable domain, with the rest obtained from reference TRBV28 and TRBJ2-7, is as follows: DVKVTQSSRYLVKRTGEKVFLECVQDMDHENMFWYRQDPGLGLRLIYFSYDVKMKEKGDIPEGYSVSREKKERFSLILESASTNQTSMYLCASSIGGARYEQYFGPGTRLTVT.